This entry features one TCR beta chain sequence. Its specificity is unknown. This CDR3 spans 13 amino acids. Per the germline V gene, CDR1 is MRHNA and CDR2 is SNTAGT. V lost 4 bases and J 5 bases, leaving 6 bases between the germline ends. Blood draws occurred at baseline, cycle 4 day 1, and cycle 7 day 1. The data belong to a study of OX40 agonist ivuxolimab in advanced cancers. TCRdb's copy holds only in-frame clones and misses some; the assay was immunoSEQ multiplex PCR. The sample lists 95,000 to 150,000 clones; 80% to 90% were seen once. The study, taken as a whole, reports: Partial responders dosed at 0.1-3.0 mg/kg displayed clonal expansion ranking among the lowest.

This rearrangement joins TRBV6-4 to TRBJ1-6; D is uncertain. The sample consisted of CD4+ or CD8+ T cells sorted from blood, taken in a trial of the OX40 agonist ivuxolimab. The TCR comes from an adult with an advanced solid tumor such as melanoma, head and neck, liver or kidney cancer. The CDR3 DNA follows: TGTGCCAGCAGTGGGTTCGATAATTCACCCCTCCACTTT. Translation: CASSGFDNSPLHF.